The 32 T cell receptor beta chains below come from one sample, sequenced in a study of CD8 T cells in ankylosing spondylitis. TCRdb re-analysed the 5' RACE reads in MiXCR, keeping a single row per CDR3 protein. The table records some 38,000 distinct CDR3 sequences, less than 4% of them present only once. Specimen: blood, either unsorted or a sorted T cell fraction (not recorded which). These receptors all come from a male donor with ankylosing spondylitis or in good health (not recorded which).

This clonotype was detected a few times. V is TRBV9 and J is TRBJ1-5, with 8 bases identical to TRBD1. CDR3 size: 15 residues. The junction had 7 bases not matched to a gene; V was cut back by 3 bases and J by 5 bases. CDR1 and CDR2 (germline): SGDLS, YYNGEE. The CDR3 loop reads CASSGGAGGDQPQHF. The CDR3 bases are TGTGCCAGCAGCGGGGGGGCAGGGGGCGATCAGCCCCAGCATTTT.

This clonotype was recorded at least ten times. The gene calls are TRBV5-1 and TRBJ2-7; no definite D call. The germline V gene encodes CDR1 SGHRS and CDR2 YFSETQ. V gave up 3 bases and J gave up 3 bases, with 16 bases separating them. This CDR3 spans 15 amino acids. CDR3: CASSSTPPPDYEQYV. Written as DNA, the CDR3 is TGCGCCAGCAGCTCTACACCCCCCCCCGACTACGAGCAGTACGTC.

This clonotype was counted ten times or more. The gene calls are TRBV9 and TRBJ1-2; D is uncertain. The CDR3 runs to 14 residues. Trimming shortened V by 4 bases and J by 0 bases, and 10 bases separated the two germline ends. Germline loops: CDR1 SGDLS, CDR2 YYNGEE. CDR3 nucleotide sequence: TGTGCCAGCAGCCCCCGACTAACTAACTATGGCTACACCTTC. Protein: CASSPRLTNYGYTF. Filled out from reference TRBV9 and TRBJ1-2, the complete variable domain reads DSGVTQTPKHLITATGQRVTLRCSPRSGDLSVYWYQQSLDQGLQFLIQYYNGEERAKGNILERFSAQQFPDLHSELNLSSLELGDSALYFCASSPRLTNYGYTFGSGTRLTVV.

This clonotype was detected ten times or more. This rearrangement joins TRBV9 to TRBJ1-6; D perhaps matches TRBD1 (5 bases). This CDR3 spans 14 amino acids. V was clipped by 4 bases and J by 7 bases, with 12 bases between them. Germline V CDR1 and CDR2: SGDLS, YYNGEE. CDR3 protein: CASSTLGGNSPLHF. The CDR3, as DNA: TGTGCCAGCAGCACTCTGGGGGGGAATTCACCCCTCCACTTT.

CDR3 sequence: CSARDTHQDSTDTQYF. The CDR3, as DNA: TGCAGTGCTAGAGATACCCACCAGGATAGCACAGATACGCAGTATTTT. J is TRBJ2-3 and V is TRBV20-1; D remains ambiguous. Germline loops: CDR1 DFQATT, CDR2 SNEGSKA (reference sequence). CDR3 length equals 16 residues. V was trimmed by 0 bases and J by 0 bases, leaving 13 bases between them.

This clonotype was recorded many times. The V gene is TRBV9, the J gene TRBJ1-3; D unclear. The CDR3 is 13 residues long. Trimming cost V 2 bases and J 4 bases, with 7 bases left between them. Germline V gene data show CDR1 as SGDLS and CDR2 as YYNGEE. CDR3 region: CASSVFTGNTIYF. The CDR3 bases are TGTGCCAGCAGCGTGTTTACGGGAAACACCATATATTTT.

This clonotype was detected ten times or more. This chain joins TRBV9 and TRBJ2-1; 7 bases map to TRBD2. The CDR3 contains 16 residues. V gave up 3 bases and J gave up 1 base; unmatched junction bases: 7. Germline V CDR1 and CDR2: SGDLS, YYNGEE. The CDR3 nucleotides are TGTGCCAGCAGCGCCGGGGGGACTCAGTCCTACAATGAGCAGTTCTTC. Amino acids: CASSAGGTQSYNEQFF. The whole variable domain, filled in from reference TRBV9 and TRBJ2-1, reads DSGVTQTPKHLITATGQRVTLRCSPRSGDLSVYWYQQSLDQGLQFLIQYYNGEERAKGNILERFSAQQFPDLHSELNLSSLELGDSALYFCASSAGGTQSYNEQFFGPGTRLTVL.

This clonotype was seen repeatedly, ten times or more. The chain recombines TRBV9 with TRBJ2-3; weak D call: TRBD1 (6 bases). This CDR3 is 14 amino acids long. Germline CDR1 is SGDLS and CDR2 is YYNGEE. The ends were cut back, 4 bases at V and 7 bases at J, with 16 bases in the middle. The CDR3 region is CASSPGTQGYTQYF. The CDR3 region has the DNA TGTGCCAGCAGCCCAGGCACACAGGGCTATACGCAGTATTTT.

This clonotype was picked up many times. The chain employs TRBV9 and TRBJ2-5; D possibly corresponds to TRBD1 (5 bases). CDR3 length equals 13 residues. Trimming left V 5 bases short and J 4 bases short, with 12 bases between. Germline assignment: CDR1 SGDLS and CDR2 YYNGEE. The CDR3 DNA reads as TGTGCCAGCAGTGGAGACAGAGGAGAGACCCAGTACTTC. This sequence encodes CASSGDRGETQYF.

At least ten counts were recorded for this clonotype. The chain combines TRBV9 with TRBJ2-2, with 7 bases matching TRBD2. The CDR3 runs to 15 residues. V lost 5 bases to trimming and J lost 3 bases; unmatched junction nucleotides: 7. Germline V gene data show CDR1 as SGDLS and CDR2 as YYNGEE. The DNA for the CDR3 is TGTGCCAGCAGACCGCCGGGGGGAGACACCGGGGAGCTGTTTTTT. Encoded protein: CASRPPGGDTGELFF.

There are many counts of this clonotype. The chain links TRBV9 to TRBJ1-2; 10 bases line up with TRBD1. With 0 bases clipped from V and 5 bases from J, the junction kept 4 bases outside the gene matches. This CDR3 is 15 amino acids long. Germline V gene data show CDR1 as SGDLS and CDR2 as YYNGEE. This chain's CDR3 is CASSVEGTGVYGYTF. The DNA of the CDR3 is TGTGCCAGCAGCGTAGAGGGGACAGGGGTATATGGCTACACCTTC.

V usage is TRBV9 and J usage is TRBJ2-2, with TRBD1 matching 7 bases. Looked up from germline, CDR1 is SGDLS and CDR2 is YYNGEE. The trim removed 5 bases at V and 0 bases at J, leaving 1 base unmatched. The CDR3 has 14 residues. CDR3 residues: CASRQGSNTGELFF. The DNA of the CDR3 is TGTGCCAGCAGACAGGGGTCGAACACCGGGGAGCTGTTTTTT. The full variable domain, in which reference TRBV9 and TRBJ2-2 provide the parts outside the CDR3, is DSGVTQTPKHLITATGQRVTLRCSPRSGDLSVYWYQQSLDQGLQFLIQYYNGEERAKGNILERFSAQQFPDLHSELNLSSLELGDSALYFCASRQGSNTGELFFGEGSRLTVL.

This clonotype was counted at least ten times. This sequence joins TRBV9 and TRBJ2-1, with D possibly being TRBD1 or TRBD2 (5 bases each). The CDR3 is made up of 16 amino acids. Germline CDR1 and CDR2: SGDLS and YYNGEE. V lost 6 bases, J lost 3 bases, and 19 bases lay in between. The CDR3 region has the DNA TGTGCCAGCACCCTAGGGGCCAGCGGATTCTACAATGAGCAGTTCTTC. Protein product: CASTLGASGFYNEQFF. The full variable domain, rest sourced from reference TRBV9 and TRBJ2-1, is DSGVTQTPKHLITATGQRVTLRCSPRSGDLSVYWYQQSLDQGLQFLIQYYNGEERAKGNILERFSAQQFPDLHSELNLSSLELGDSALYFCASTLGASGFYNEQFFGPGTRLTVL.

This clonotype was observed many times. The gene calls are TRBV9 and TRBJ2-3; the D is unclear. The V end was cut by 1 base, the J end by 6 bases, with 12 bases between. Germline loops: CDR1 SGDLS, CDR2 YYNGEE. The length of the CDR3 is 14 residues. The CDR3 is CASSVRPGWDTQYF. The CDR3 region has the DNA TGTGCCAGCAGCGTAAGACCAGGCTGGGATACGCAGTATTTT.

In this sample, this clonotype turned up many times. The rearrangement links TRBV9 to TRBJ2-1; D is possibly TRBD2 (6 bases). The CDR3 contains 15 residues. Germline assignment: CDR1 SGDLS and CDR2 YYNGEE. Trimming shortened V by 4 bases and J by 7 bases, and 18 bases separated the two germline ends. CDR3 nucleotide sequence: TGTGCCAGCAGCCCCCTAGTATGGGGAGGTAATGAGCAGTTCTTC. This encodes CASSPLVWGGNEQFF. The full variable domain, its missing parts supplied by reference TRBV9 and TRBJ2-1, is DSGVTQTPKHLITATGQRVTLRCSPRSGDLSVYWYQQSLDQGLQFLIQYYNGEERAKGNILERFSAQQFPDLHSELNLSSLELGDSALYFCASSPLVWGGNEQFFGPGTRLTVL.

Within the sample, this clonotype is medium-sized. The chain joins TRBV9 to TRBJ1-2; no firm D call. V was pared by 0 bases and J by 8 bases, with 14 bases between. The CDR3 covers 14 residues. In germline, CDR1 is SGDLS, CDR2 YYNGEE. The CDR3 spells CASSVDGRSGGYTF. DNA of the CDR3: TGTGCCAGCAGCGTAGATGGAAGGAGCGGCGGCTACACCTTC.

This clonotype showed up many times. The chain links TRBV9 to TRBJ2-5; TRBD1 is a possible D gene (6 bases). CDR1 is SGDLS and CDR2 is YYNGEE in the germline V gene. The CDR3 length is 13 residues. The V end was cut by 0 bases, the J end by 3 bases, with 6 bases between. CDR3 sequence: CASSVGTEETQYF. CDR3 in DNA: TGTGCCAGCAGCGTAGGGACAGAAGAGACCCAGTACTTC.

This clonotype came up many times. This chain uses TRBV9 with TRBJ2-2; 11 nucleotides match TRBD1. Germline CDR1 SGDLS, CDR2 YYNGEE. This CDR3 is built from 16 residues. J lost 4 bases, V lost 2 bases, and 4 bases had no gene match. The CDR3 coding sequence is TGTGCCAGCAGCGTGTCGGACAGGGGGCTCACCGGGGAGCTGTTTTTT. Its protein product is CASSVSDRGLTGELFF.

This clonotype was counted at least ten times. This chain connects TRBV9 to TRBJ1-1; D uncertain. Germline V CDR1 and CDR2: SGDLS, YYNGEE. The CDR3 runs to 15 residues. V was trimmed by 2 bases and J by 4 bases, leaving 15 bases between them. For the CDR3, the DNA is TGTGCCAGCAGCGTCCTACAAGGATGGAGCACTGAAGCTTTCTTT. Encoded protein: CASSVLQGWSTEAFF.

This clonotype was detected ten times or more. The J gene is TRBJ1-6, the V gene TRBV9, with D unclear. CDR1 is SGDLS and CDR2 is YYNGEE in the germline V gene. Trimming pared 4 bases from V and 6 bases from J, leaving 5 bases between. The CDR3 sequence is 12 residues long. This CDR3 is CASSRRNSPLHF. CDR3 bases: TGTGCCAGCAGCCGCCGTAATTCACCCCTCCACTTT.

This clonotype came up many times. The chain uses TRBV9 and TRBJ2-5; TRBD1 might be the D (5 bases). This CDR3 has 12 residues. The V and J ends lost 4 bases and 2 bases respectively, with 6 bases between them. Germline loops: CDR1 SGDLS, CDR2 YYNGEE. CDR3 nucleotides: TGTGCCAGCAGCAAGGGGCAAGAGACCCAGTACTTC. It codes for CASSKGQETQYF.

This clonotype was observed many times. V gene TRBV9 combines with J gene TRBJ2-1; unclear D gene. The CDR3 has 13 amino acids. V was cut by 0 bases and J by 9 bases, with 10 bases left in between. The germline V gene encodes CDR1 SGDLS and CDR2 YYNGEE. The DNA of the CDR3 is TGTGCCAGCAGCGTAGTTCCCGACGGTGAGCAGTTCTTC. It yields the protein CASSVVPDGEQFF.

At least ten counts were recorded for this clonotype. The rearrangement links TRBV9 to TRBJ2-1; tentatively, D is TRBD2 (5 bases). V lost 0 bases to trimming and J lost 5 bases, with 12 bases between them. This CDR3 is built from 15 residues. CDR1 SGDLS and CDR2 YYNGEE come from the germline V gene. The CDR3 nucleotides are TGTGCCAGCAGCGTAGCGGGGAGCCGTGACAATGAGCAGTTCTTC. Translation: CASSVAGSRDNEQFF.

This clonotype was counted ten times or more. The chain combines TRBV9 with TRBJ2-3; D possibly matches TRBD1 or TRBD2 (6 bases each). The V end lost 0 bases, the J end lost 4 bases, and 9 bases lay between the germline ends. The CDR3 consists of 14 residues. Per the germline V gene, CDR1 is SGDLS and CDR2 is YYNGEE. CDR3 residues: CASSVEGGPDTQYF. The DNA of the CDR3 is TGTGCCAGCAGCGTAGAGGGGGGACCAGATACGCAGTATTTT.

This clonotype was counted many times. The J gene is TRBJ2-1, the V gene TRBV9; TRBD2 is a possible D gene (6 bases). Germline values: CDR1 SGDLS, CDR2 YYNGEE. V was pared by 0 bases and J by 9 bases, with 22 bases between. This CDR3 comprises 17 residues. CDR3 sequence reads: CASSVVGGSGPQSEQFF. CDR3 sequence (DNA): TGTGCCAGCAGCGTAGTGGGTGGGAGCGGGCCTCAGAGTGAGCAGTTCTTC. Full variable domain (rest looked up from reference TRBV9 and TRBJ2-1): DSGVTQTPKHLITATGQRVTLRCSPRSGDLSVYWYQQSLDQGLQFLIQYYNGEERAKGNILERFSAQQFPDLHSELNLSSLELGDSALYFCASSVVGGSGPQSEQFFGPGTRLTVL.

This clonotype was detected many times. This chain joins TRBV9 and TRBJ2-1; TRBD1 agrees at 7 bases. CDR1 is SGDLS, CDR2 YYNGEE, per germline. There are 17 residues in the CDR3. J was trimmed by 5 bases and V by 0 bases; bases with no gene match: 11. The CDR3 nucleotides are TGTGCCAGCAGCGTAGTGGGGACAGCCCCTGGGCACAATGAGCAGTTCTTC. Its translation: CASSVVGTAPGHNEQFF.

This clonotype was seen many times. V is TRBV9 and J is TRBJ2-5, with 9 nucleotides matching TRBD2. The V and J ends lost 1 base and 4 bases, in that order; junction bases with no gene match: 5. The CDR3 length is 15 residues. Germline-derived CDR1 and CDR2 are SGDLS and YYNGEE. The CDR3 nucleotides are TGTGCCAGCAGCGTACTAGCGGGGACCCGAGAGACCCAGTACTTC. Translated, it gives CASSVLAGTRETQYF.

Many counts were recorded for this clonotype. This chain links TRBV9 with TRBJ2-2; 7 nucleotides agree with TRBD2. Looked up from germline, CDR1 is SGDLS and CDR2 is YYNGEE. The CDR3 extends over 17 amino acids. Germline trimming cut 0 bases from V and 3 bases from J; bases unmatched to any gene: 8. The CDR3 DNA reads as TGTGCCAGCAGCGTAGATCCAGCGGGGATGGACACCGGGGAGCTGTTTTTT. It specifies CASSVDPAGMDTGELFF.

This clonotype was recorded many times. V usage is TRBV9 and J usage is TRBJ2-5; maybe TRBD1 (6 bases). The germline V gene encodes CDR1 SGDLS and CDR2 YYNGEE. Trimming took off 0 bases at V and 1 base at J, with 13 bases between the two ends. The CDR3 consists of 16 residues. The DNA for the CDR3 is TGTGCCAGCAGCGTAGGGCCTCGGACAGCCCAAGAGACCCAGTACTTC. It is translated as CASSVGPRTAQETQYF. Full variable domain (outside the CDR3, taken from reference TRBV9 and TRBJ2-5): DSGVTQTPKHLITATGQRVTLRCSPRSGDLSVYWYQQSLDQGLQFLIQYYNGEERAKGNILERFSAQQFPDLHSELNLSSLELGDSALYFCASSVGPRTAQETQYFGPGTRLLVL.

This clonotype was recorded at least ten times. CDR3 nucleotides: TGTGCCAGCAGCGTCAACAGGGTGGGCTCCGGGGAGCTGTTTTTT. It translates to CASSVNRVGSGELFF. This chain connects TRBV9 to TRBJ2-2; D perhaps matches TRBD1 (6 bases). Trimming took 2 bases from V and 6 from J, leaving 14 bases between them. The CDR3 runs to 15 residues. CDR1 is SGDLS and CDR2 is YYNGEE in the germline V gene.

This clonotype was seen more than once but under ten times. This chain links TRBV9 with TRBJ2-1; TRBD1 or TRBD2 may be the D gene (6 bases each). The V and J ends lost 1 base and 1 base respectively, with 12 bases between them. Germline-derived CDR1 and CDR2 are SGDLS and YYNGEE. The CDR3 length is 16 residues. CDR3 loop: CASSVMGGGSYNEQFF. CDR3 nucleotides: TGTGCCAGCAGCGTAATGGGGGGCGGGTCCTACAATGAGCAGTTCTTC.

There are many counts of this clonotype. This chain joins TRBV9 and TRBJ1-2; D perhaps matches TRBD1 (5 bases). Germline values: CDR1 SGDLS, CDR2 YYNGEE. Trimming cost V 1 base and J 8 bases, with 12 bases left between them. This CDR3 has 13 residues. The CDR3 loop reads CASSVPSGRGYTF. DNA of the CDR3: TGTGCCAGCAGCGTACCTTCAGGGCGCGGCTACACCTTC.